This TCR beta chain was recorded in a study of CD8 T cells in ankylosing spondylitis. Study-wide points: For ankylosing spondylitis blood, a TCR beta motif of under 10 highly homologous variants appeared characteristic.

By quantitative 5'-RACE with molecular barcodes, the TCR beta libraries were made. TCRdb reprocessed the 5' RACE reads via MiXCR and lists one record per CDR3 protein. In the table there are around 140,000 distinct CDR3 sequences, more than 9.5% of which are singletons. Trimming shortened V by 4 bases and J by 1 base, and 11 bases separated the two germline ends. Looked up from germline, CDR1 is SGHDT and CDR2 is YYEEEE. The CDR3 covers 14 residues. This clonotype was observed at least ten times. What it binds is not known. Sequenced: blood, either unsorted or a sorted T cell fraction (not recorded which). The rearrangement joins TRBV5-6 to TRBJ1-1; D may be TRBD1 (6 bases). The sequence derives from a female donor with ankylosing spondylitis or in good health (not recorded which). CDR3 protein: CASSTGKGNTEAFF. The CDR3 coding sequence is TGTGCCAGCAGCACAGGGAAAGGGAACACTGAAGCTTTCTTT.